A selection of T cell receptor beta chains follows, all from one sample in a study of T cell responses to AZD1222 COVID-19 vaccine. Sequenced by immunoSEQ multiplex PCR; TCRdb stores in-frame clones only, minus some. The repertoire holds around 120,000 clones, roughly 90% seen once, with 11% to 15% in the top ten. The sequencing here drew on peripheral blood, taken on day 0 of AZD1222 vaccination. The origin of the receptors is an adult in good health. Both conserved end residues are part of each CDR3. A D gene is named only where the DNA matches it firmly. Not all rows give a size; the values are once, few, many and, for expanded clones, a class.

TRBV19	TRBD1	NA	TRBJ2-5	CASSILPGQGAETQYF	TGTGCCAGTAGTATCTTACCGGGACAGGGGGCGGAGACCCAGTACTTC
TRBV11-2	TRBD2	NA	TRBJ2-7	CASSSPLLAALSYEQYF	TGTGCCAGCAGCTCCCCCCTCCTAGCGGCCCTCTCCTACGAGCAGTACTTC
TRBV27	TRBD1	NA	TRBJ1-6	CASKPGQGSTTLHF	TGTGCCAGCAAGCCGGGACAGGGGTCTACCACCCTCCACTTT
TRBV3-1/TRBV3-2	NA	NA	TRBJ1-1	CASSQGLRAEAFF	TGTGCCAGCAGCCAAGGGCTCAGGGCTGAAGCTTTCTTT
TRBV3-1/TRBV3-2	TRBD2	NA	TRBJ2-1	CASSPSPTSGNEQFF	TGTGCCAGCAGCCCAAGTCCGACTAGCGGCAATGAGCAGTTCTTC
TRBV6-1	NA	NA	TRBJ2-1	CASSVMVSRQTNYNEQFF	TGTGCCAGCAGTGTTATGGTTAGCCGACAAACTAACTACAATGAGCAGTTCTTC
TRBV27	NA	NA	TRBJ2-5	CASSLFQSPETQYF	TGTGCCAGCAGTTTATTCCAAAGTCCAGAGACCCAGTACTTC
TRBV11-2	TRBD1	NA	TRBJ1-1	CASSPDRVRAEAFF	TGTGCCAGCAGCCCCGACAGGGTTAGAGCTGAAGCTTTCTTT
TRBV7-8	NA	NA	TRBJ2-5	CASSRLTIQETQYF	TGTGCCAGCAGCCGTTTAACCATCCAAGAGACCCAGTACTTC
TRBV6-5	NA	NA	TRBJ1-1	CASRPGTSMNTEAFF	TGTGCCAGCAGACCCGGGACATCCATGAACACTGAAGCTTTCTTT
TRBV7-2	NA	NA	TRBJ1-3	CASSPELLSGNTIYF	TGTGCCAGCAGCCCCGAACTCCTCTCTGGAAACACCATATATTTT
TRBV13	TRBD1	NA	TRBJ2-1	CASSLGTGGSTSSYNEQFF	TGTGCCAGCAGCCTTGGGACAGGGGGTAGTACCAGCTCCTACAATGAGCAGTTCTTC
TRBV6-5	NA	NA	TRBJ2-3	CASTDRASLADTQYF	TGTGCCAGCACCGACAGAGCGTCCCTCGCAGATACGCAGTATTTT
TRBV10-3	NA	NA	TRBJ1-6	CAISDQDTPGSPLHF	TGTGCCATCAGTGATCAGGACACACCCGGTTCACCCCTCCACTTT
TRBV28	TRBD1	NA	TRBJ2-4	CASSLGGTGANIQYF	TGTGCCAGCAGTTTAGGGGGGACAGGTGCGAACATTCAGTACTTC
TRBV12-2	NA	NA	TRBJ1-3	CASRPGEILVPFSGNTIYF	TGTGCAAGTCGCCCTGGAGAGATTTTAGTCCCCTTCTCTGGAAACACCATATATTTT
TRBV9	NA	NA	TRBJ2-5	CASSVGVGMKKTQYF	TGTGCCAGCAGCGTAGGAGTTGGGATGAAAAAGACCCAGTACTTC
TRBV19	NA	NA	TRBJ1-1	CASSISRDLNTEAFF	TGTGCCAGTAGTATATCCAGGGACCTGAACACTGAAGCTTTCTTT
TRBV19	NA	NA	TRBJ1-6	CASSYVVLNSPLHF	TGTGCCAGTAGTTATGTGGTACTCAATTCACCCCTCCACTTT
TRBV19	NA	NA	TRBJ1-1	CASRRTMNTEAFF	TGTGCCAGTAGAAGAACAATGAACACTGAAGCTTTCTTT
TRBV5-1	NA	few	TRBJ1-6	CASSLRTEDSSPLHF	TGCGCCAGCAGCTTGAGGACAGAGGACTCTTCACCCCTCCACTTT
TRBV2	TRBD2	NA	TRBJ2-3	CASSPGTSGPTDTQYF	TGTGCCAGCAGTCCCGGGACTAGCGGACCCACAGATACGCAGTATTTT